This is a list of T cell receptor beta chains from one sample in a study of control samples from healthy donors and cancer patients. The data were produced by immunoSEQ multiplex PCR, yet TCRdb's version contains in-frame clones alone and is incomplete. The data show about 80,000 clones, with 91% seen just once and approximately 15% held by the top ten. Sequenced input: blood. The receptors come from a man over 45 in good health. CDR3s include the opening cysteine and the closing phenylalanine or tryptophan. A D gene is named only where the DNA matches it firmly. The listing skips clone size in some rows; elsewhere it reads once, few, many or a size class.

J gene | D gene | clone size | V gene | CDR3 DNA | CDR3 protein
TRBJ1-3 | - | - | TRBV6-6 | TGTGCCAGCAGAGGACCGGAGGGAAACACCATATATTTT | CASRGPEGNTIYF
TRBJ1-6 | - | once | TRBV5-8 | TGTGCCAGCAGCGCCGAAAGGGTTAGCTCCTATAATTCACCCCTCCACTTT | CASSAERVSSYNSPLHF
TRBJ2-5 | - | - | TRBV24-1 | TGTGCCACCAGTGAGAGGGGACGGGAGACCCAGTACTTC | CATSERGRETQYF
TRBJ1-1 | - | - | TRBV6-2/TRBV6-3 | TGTGCCAGCAGTTACCCAACCACAGGGACCCTGAACACTGAAGCTTTCTTT | CASSYPTTGTLNTEAFF
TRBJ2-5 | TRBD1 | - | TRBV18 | TGTGCCAGCTCGCGGGACAGGGGGACCCCTAAAGAGACCCAGTACTTC | CASSRDRGTPKETQYF
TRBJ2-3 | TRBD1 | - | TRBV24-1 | TGTGCCACCAGTGATCCCGCCGGGACAGGGAGCGATACGCAGTATTTT | CATSDPAGTGSDTQYF
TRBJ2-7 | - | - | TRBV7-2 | TGTGCCAGCAGCCTGCTAGCTTTGAACGAGCAGTACTTC | CASSLLALNEQYF
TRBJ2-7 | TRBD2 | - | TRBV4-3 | TGCGCCAGCAGCATCGGGACTAGCGGCTACGAGCAGTACTTC | CASSIGTSGYEQYF
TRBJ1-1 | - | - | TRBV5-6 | TGTGCCAGCAGCCCAGACCCCGGAATGAACACTGAAGCTTTCTTT | CASSPDPGMNTEAFF
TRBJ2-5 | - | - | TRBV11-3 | TGTGCCAGCAGCTTAGAAAGGGAGCAAGAGACCCAGTACTTC | CASSLEREQETQYF
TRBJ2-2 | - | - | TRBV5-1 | TGCGCCAGCAGCTCCGCCGGGACAAGTAACACCGGGGAGCTGTTTTTT | CASSSAGTSNTGELFF
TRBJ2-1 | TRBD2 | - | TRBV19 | TGTGCCAGTAGTAGGGGGGGAGGCCGGGATGAGCAGTTCTTC | CASSRGGGRDEQFF
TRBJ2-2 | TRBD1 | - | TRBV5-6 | TGTGCCAGCAGCTTCGGGACAGGGGTTGGCGGGGAGCTGTTTTTT | CASSFGTGVGGELFF
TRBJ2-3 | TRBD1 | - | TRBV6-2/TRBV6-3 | TGTGCCAGCAGTGATACAGGGGCCGCAACAGATACGCAGTATTTT | CASSDTGAATDTQYF
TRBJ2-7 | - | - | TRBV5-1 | TGCGCCAGCAGCCTACAGGGCATCGTTGACGAGCAGTACTTC | CASSLQGIVDEQYF
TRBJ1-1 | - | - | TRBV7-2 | TGTGCCAGCAGCTTTAGGCGAAAAGGGAACACTGAAGCTTTCTTT | CASSFRRKGNTEAFF
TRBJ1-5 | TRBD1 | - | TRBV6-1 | TGTGCCAGCAGTGCCTCGACAGGGGGCGGACTAAATCAGCCCCAGCATTTT | CASSASTGGGLNQPQHF
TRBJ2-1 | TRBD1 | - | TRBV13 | TGTGCCAGCAGCGGGGACAGATCCTACAATGAGCAGTTCTTC | CASSGDRSYNEQFF
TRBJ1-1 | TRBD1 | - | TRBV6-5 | TGTGCCAGCAGTCCTTCTTTCAGGGACAGAAGAGCTTTCTTT | CASSPSFRDRRAFF
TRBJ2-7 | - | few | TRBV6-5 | TGTGCCAGCAGAACCTATGGGTTCTACGAGCAGTACTTC | CASRTYGFYEQYF
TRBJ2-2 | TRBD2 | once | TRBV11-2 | TGTGCCAGCAGCTCCGGACTAGCGGGGGGGGAGCTGTTTTTT | CASSSGLAGGELFF
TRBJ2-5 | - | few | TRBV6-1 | TGTGCCAGCAGTGAAGCGAAACTGGGGACCCAGTACTTC | CASSEAKLGTQYF
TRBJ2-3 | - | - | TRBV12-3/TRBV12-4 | TGTGCCAGCAGCCGCACAGATACGCAGTATTTT | CASSRTDTQYF
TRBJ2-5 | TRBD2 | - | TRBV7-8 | TGTGCCAGCAGCTTAAGGAGGGGGAGCGGGGGGGCCTTGGGCCAAGAGACCCAGTACTTC | CASSLRRGSGGALGQETQYF